This is a list of T cell receptor beta chains from one sample in a study of cytomegalovirus exposure and HLA in healthy donors. Profiling relied on immunoSEQ multiplex PCR, and the TCRdb table lists in-frame clones only, not all of them. The data contain roughly 190,000 clones, 75% to 85% of them seen just once; the ten biggest clones take up under 3%. Sequencing was done on a sample of PBMCs. The receptors here all came from a woman aged 50 to 65 in good health and CMV-seronegative. Both conserved end residues are part of each CDR3. D genes are given only for firm matches. Only some rows state a clone size, as once, few, many or a class for expanded clones.

D gene | J gene | V gene | clone size | CDR3 DNA | CDR3 protein
TRBD1 | TRBJ1-2 | TRBV11-2 | . | TGTGCCAGCAGCCGGACAGGGAACGGCTACACCTTC | CASSRTGNGYTF
TRBD1 | TRBJ1-2 | TRBV7-6 | . | TGTGCCAGCAGCCACGACAGGGGTGGCTACACCTTC | CASSHDRGGYTF
TRBD2 | TRBJ2-7 | TRBV7-2 | . | TGTGCCAGCAGCGCCACGGGAGGTAGGGCCGGGGCCGAGCAGTACTTC | CASSATGGRAGAEQYF
. | TRBJ1-6 | TRBV15 | . | TGTGCCACCAGCAGATTGAGGTCCACAAATAATTCACCCCTCCACTTT | CATSRLRSTNNSPLHF
. | TRBJ1-1 | TRBV9 | . | TGTGCCAGCAGCGTAGTAGGGGCAGGGAACACTGAAGCTTTCTTT | CASSVVGAGNTEAFF
TRBD2 | TRBJ2-7 | TRBV6-1 | . | TGTGCCAGCAGTGAAGTCGGGACTAGCGGGAGGAGCTCCTACGAGCAGTACTTC | CASSEVGTSGRSSYEQYF
TRBD2 | TRBJ2-2 | TRBV4-1 | . | TGCGCCAGCAGCCAAGATCGCCGACTAGCGTCGACCCCCGGGGAGCTGTTTTTT | CASSQDRRLASTPGELFF
. | TRBJ2-5 | TRBV9 | . | TGTGCCAGCAGCGTAGCTCTGGACCTGGGGCCAGAGACCCAGTACTTC | CASSVALDLGPETQYF
TRBD1 | TRBJ1-1 | TRBV9 | . | TGTGCCAGCACCCGGGGGACAGGGATTGACACTGAAGCTTTCTTT | CASTRGTGIDTEAFF
. | TRBJ2-2 | TRBV9 | . | TGTGCCAGCAACGCCCGGGGGACCGGGGAGCTGTTTTTT | CASNARGTGELFF
. | TRBJ1-1 | TRBV5-5 | . | TGTGCCAGCAGCGTTACAGGGAACACTGAAGCTTTCTTT | CASSVTGNTEAFF
. | TRBJ1-1 | TRBV13 | . | TGTGCCAGCAGCTCCCGGAGGTACATGAACACTGAAGCTTTCTTT | CASSSRRYMNTEAFF
TRBD1 | TRBJ1-2 | TRBV14 | . | TGTGCCAGCAGCCCCCACAGGGGTGGCTACACCTTC | CASSPHRGGYTF
. | TRBJ2-5 | TRBV7-3 | . | TGTGCCAGCAGCTTAAGAGCAACAGGGCAAGAGACCCAGTACTTC | CASSLRATGQETQYF
TRBD2 | TRBJ2-7 | TRBV28 | . | TGTGCCAGCAGTTTTAACGGGAGGGGATCCTACGAGCAGTACTTC | CASSFNGRGSYEQYF
. | TRBJ1-3 | TRBV19 | . | TGTGCCAGTAGTATCCTCAGGTCCGGAAACACCATATATTTT | CASSILRSGNTIYF
. | TRBJ2-7 | TRBV18 | . | TGTGCCAGCTCACCACCGAGGCCGGTCGGGGTGCCGGGTCCCTACGAGCAGTACTTC | CASSPPRPVGVPGPYEQYF
. | TRBJ1-4 | TRBV5-6 | . | TGTGCCAGCAGCTCGACAGTTTTTGCAAGGGCTAATGAAAAACTGTTTTTT | CASSSTVFARANEKLFF
. | TRBJ1-1 | TRBV28 | . | TGTGCCAGCAGATTTGGGGGGATAGGGGACACTGAAGCTTTCTTT | CASRFGGIGDTEAFF
. | TRBJ2-1 | TRBV19 | once | TGTGCCAGTAGTAACTGGGGGGTACTTAATGAGCAGTTCTTC | CASSNWGVLNEQFF
. | TRBJ1-2 | TRBV19 | . | TGTGCCAGTAATGCCGGGGGGCAGGGACCAGGCTACACCTTC | CASNAGGQGPGYTF
. | TRBJ1-2 | TRBV6-1 | . | TGTGCCAGCAGTGAAGCGCCGGACACCCCTATAACGGGCACCTTC | CASSEAPDTPITGTF
TRBD1 | TRBJ2-1 | TRBV4-3 | . | TGCGCCAGCAGCAAACCCCCCGCTGGGACAGGGGACAATGAGCAGTTCTTC | CASSKPPAGTGDNEQFF
TRBD1 | TRBJ2-2 | TRBV5-5 | . | TGTGCCAGCAGGACGGTGTTCCGGGACAGGGTAGTTGCCGGGGAGCTGTTTTTT | CASRTVFRDRVVAGELFF
. | TRBJ1-1 | TRBV5-5 | . | TGTGCCAGCAGCTTGGAGTGGACTTCGAACACTGAAGCTTTCTTT | CASSLEWTSNTEAFF
TRBD2 | TRBJ2-1 | TRBV9 | few | TGTGCCAGCAGCGTAGTGGGGACTAGCTTTTACAATGAGCAGTTCTTC | CASSVVGTSFYNEQFF
. | TRBJ1-1 | TRBV7-9 | . | TGTGCCAGCAGCCCAGGAGCAGGGCCGGGCACTGAAGCTTTCTTT | CASSPGAGPGTEAFF
TRBD1 | TRBJ2-4 | TRBV19 | . | TGTGCCAGTAGCGGACAGGGGCGGTGGTTTGGAAACATTCAGTACTTC | CASSGQGRWFGNIQYF
. | TRBJ2-1 | TRBV29-1 | . | TGCAGCGTTGATGGGGGCGATGAGCAGTTCTTC | CSVDGGDEQFF
TRBD1 | TRBJ1-3 | TRBV5-6 | . | TGTGCCAGCAGCTTGACAGGGGTGCGTAACACCATATATTTT | CASSLTGVRNTIYF
. | TRBJ1-3 | TRBV7-2 | . | TGTGCCAGCAGCTTTACAGTCTCTGGAAACACCATATATTTT | CASSFTVSGNTIYF
TRBD1 | TRBJ1-2 | TRBV5-8 | . | TGTGCCAGCAGCGTGGGACAGGGAATAAACTATGGCTACACCTTC | CASSVGQGINYGYTF
TRBD1 | TRBJ2-7 | TRBV18 | . | TGTGCCAGCTCACCAGACAGGGGGCGGACCTACGAGCAGTACTTC | CASSPDRGRTYEQYF
. | TRBJ2-3 | TRBV4-2 | . | TGTGCCAGCAGCCAAGCGGTCAGGAGGGGGCGGACAGATACGCAGTATTTT | CASSQAVRRGRTDTQYF
TRBD1 | TRBJ1-2 | TRBV7-2 | . | TGTGCCAGCAGCTTCGGGGGACAGATCTATGGCTACACCTTC | CASSFGGQIYGYTF
. | TRBJ2-7 | TRBV28 | . | TGTGCCAGCAGTTTACGGCGGGGGCCCTACGAGCAGTACTTC | CASSLRRGPYEQYF
TRBD1 | TRBJ2-1 | TRBV5-1 | . | TGCGCCAGCAGCTTGCCGGGGCAGGGGGCCGGTGAGCAGTTCTTC | CASSLPGQGAGEQFF
. | TRBJ1-3 | TRBV7-6 | . | TGTGCCAGCAGCTTGCAAACAACTGGAAACACCATATATTTT | CASSLQTTGNTIYF
. | TRBJ2-7 | TRBV6-5 | . | TGTGCCAGCATTCCCCGAGCGGGTCTTTTTTACGAGCAGTACTTC | CASIPRAGLFYEQYF
TRBD2 | TRBJ2-1 | TRBV4-3 | few | TGCGCCAGCAGCCCAGCAGCGGGGGGTGGGAATGAGCAGTTCTTC | CASSPAAGGGNEQFF
TRBD2 | TRBJ2-7 | TRBV5-1 | . | TGCGCCAGCACCGGAACCGGGACTAGCGGGAAACGCGAGCAGTACTTC | CASTGTGTSGKREQYF
. | TRBJ1-2 | TRBV7-9 | . | TGTGCCAGCACCGGGATACTTAACTATGGCTACACCTTC | CASTGILNYGYTF
. | TRBJ1-5 | TRBV6-5 | . | TGTGCCAGCAGTCCCCGGGGGGCGGGCCAGCCCCAGCATTTT | CASSPRGAGQPQHF
TRBD1 | TRBJ1-1 | TRBV9 | . | TGTGCCAGTTCCGGGACAGGGGTCACTGAAGCTTTCTTT | CASSGTGVTEAFF
. | TRBJ1-2 | TRBV6-1 | . | TGTGCCAGCAGTGAGGACAGCCAGTATGGCTACACCTTC | CASSEDSQYGYTF
TRBD2 | TRBJ2-7 | TRBV19 | . | TGTGCCAGTAGTCCCCGGGCGGGAGTGCTGTCCTACGAGCAGTACTTC | CASSPRAGVLSYEQYF
TRBD1 | TRBJ2-1 | TRBV18 | . | TGTGCCAGCTCACCCTGGGGACAGACCTACAATGAGCAGTTCTTC | CASSPWGQTYNEQFF
TRBD1 | TRBJ2-1 | TRBV5-1 | . | TGCGCCAGCAGCTCCGCCGGACAGGGCGGTGTTGCCTATGAGCAGTTCTTC | CASSSAGQGGVAYEQFF
. | TRBJ2-2 | TRBV9 | . | TGTGCCAGCAGCGTCACAGGGAACACCGGGGAGCTGTTTTTT | CASSVTGNTGELFF